Shown below are 21 T cell receptor beta chains from a single sample sequenced in a study of OX40 agonist ivuxolimab in advanced cancers. Profiling relied on immunoSEQ multiplex PCR, and the TCRdb table lists in-frame clones only, not all of them. Among 65,000 to 75,000 clones, approximately 78% were seen once, and the ten largest hold about 0.42%. The sample was CD4+ or CD8+ T cells sorted from blood, taken in a trial of the OX40 agonist ivuxolimab. These receptors were taken from an adult with an advanced solid tumor such as melanoma, head and neck, liver or kidney cancer.

The chain uses TRBV2 and TRBJ2-2; TRBD1 agrees at 9 bases. Germline CDR1 and CDR2: SNHLY and FYNNEI. J was trimmed by 6 bases and V by 6 bases; bases with no gene match: 11. The CDR3 covers 16 residues. The CDR3 DNA sequence: TGTGCCAGCAGCGTAACCGGGACAGGGTCGGCCGGGGAGCTGTTTTTT. Translation: CASSVTGTGSAGELFF.

Only one count was recorded for this clone. J is TRBJ2-1 and V is TRBV14, with D uncertain. V lost 4 bases to trimming and J lost 7 bases, with 5 bases between them. The CDR3 extends over 11 amino acids. Per germline, CDR1 SGHDN and CDR2 FVKESK. The CDR3 coding sequence is TGTGCCAGCAGCCGTCGGAATGAGCAGTTCTTC. Its protein product is CASSRRNEQFF.

This chain uses TRBV7-6 with TRBJ1-1; D remains unclear. Trimming pared 0 bases from V and 0 bases from J, leaving 8 bases between. The length of the CDR3 is 15 residues. Per the germline V gene, CDR1 is SGHVS and CDR2 is FNYEAQ. CDR3 coding DNA: TGTGCCAGCAGCTTAGCGCCCCGGATGAACACTGAAGCTTTCTTT. Translation: CASSLAPRMNTEAFF.

This chain connects TRBV2 to TRBJ2-3, with TRBD1 as a possible D gene (5 bases). This CDR3 spans 15 amino acids. Per germline, CDR1 SNHLY and CDR2 FYNNEI. Trimming stripped 6 bases from V and 3 bases from J, with 16 bases between. Here the CDR3 reads CASSDQTPGTDTQYF. Written as DNA, the CDR3 is TGTGCCAGCAGCGATCAAACCCCAGGGACAGATACGCAGTATTTT.

CDR3 in DNA: TGTGCCAGCAGGAACAGGGGGCTTAATAATTCACCCCTCCACTTT. It yields the protein CASRNRGLNNSPLHF. This chain uses TRBV28 with TRBJ1-6; TRBD1 aligns across 9 bases. The germline CDR1 and CDR2 sequences are MDHEN and SYDVKM. The CDR3 extends over 15 amino acids. Trimming took 6 bases from V and 5 from J; bases not matched to a gene: 5. The whole variable domain, filled in from reference TRBV28 and TRBJ1-6, reads DVKVTQSSRYLVKRTGEKVFLECVQDMDHENMFWYRQDPGLGLRLIYFSYDVKMKEKGDIPEGYSVSREKKERFSLILESASTNQTSMYLCASRNRGLNNSPLHFGNGTRLTVT.

J is TRBJ1-1 and V is TRBV5-4; D call uncertain. The CDR3 runs to 16 residues. Trimming pared 3 bases from V and 1 base from J, leaving 16 bases between. Germline lookup yields CDR1 SGHNT and CDR2 YYREEE (reference sequence). CDR3 residues: CASSSPAGTANTEAFF. The CDR3 nucleotides are TGTGCCAGCAGCTCCCCGGCGGGTACCGCGAACACTGAAGCTTTCTTT.

V usage is TRBV7-6 and J usage is TRBJ1-2; TRBD1 agrees at 7 bases. CDR1 is SGHVS and CDR2 is FNYEAQ in the germline V gene. CDR3 length: 14 residues. The junction had 8 bases not matched to a gene; V was cut back by 5 bases and J by 5 bases. The chain's CDR3 is CASSPQGGEYGYTF. The DNA of the CDR3 is TGTGCCAGCAGCCCGCAGGGGGGAGAGTATGGCTACACCTTC.

CDR3: CASSSGGAGESYGYTF. The CDR3 nucleotides are TGTGCCAGCAGTTCGGGGGGCGCGGGGGAATCCTATGGCTACACCTTC. This chain connects TRBV28 to TRBJ1-2; TRBD1 might be the D (6 bases). Trimming removed 4 bases at V and 4 bases at J, with 19 bases between. Germline CDR1 MDHEN, CDR2 SYDVKM. The CDR3 spans 16 residues.

The rearrangement joins TRBV30 to TRBJ1-2; 7 nucleotides agree with TRBD1. The V and J ends lost 3 bases and 8 bases, in that order; junction bases with no gene match: 9. Germline CDR1 is GTSNPN and CDR2 is SVGIG (reference sequence). The CDR3 runs 13 residues. Here the CDR3 DNA reads TGTGCCTGGAGCGGTCCCCCGGGACAGGGCTACACCTTC. It yields the protein CAWSGPPGQGYTF.

The CDR3 protein is CASRLSGAHGYTF. In DNA, the CDR3 is TGTGCCAGCAGGCTGTCAGGGGCCCATGGCTACACCTTC. The chain has TRBV5-6 and TRBJ1-2; D perhaps matches TRBD1 (6 bases). CDR3 length: 13 residues. V lost 5 bases and J 6 bases, leaving 14 bases between the germline ends. Germline CDR1 and CDR2: SGHDT and YYEEEE. The complete variable domain, with remaining parts taken from reference TRBV5-6 and TRBJ1-2, reads DAGVTQSPTHLIKTRGQQVTLRCSPKSGHDTVSWYQQALGQGPQFIFQYYEEEERQRGNFPDRFSGHQFPNYSSELNVNALLLGDSALYLCASRLSGAHGYTFGSGTRLTVV.

This chain links TRBV14 with TRBJ1-2; D is possibly TRBD1 (5 bases). CDR1 SGHDN and CDR2 FVKESK come from the germline V gene. This CDR3 contains 12 residues. V lost 4 bases and J lost 4, with 7 bases in between. The CDR3 here is CASSPGGYGYTF. DNA of the CDR3: TGTGCCAGCAGCCCCGGGGGCTATGGCTACACCTTC. Combining the CDR3 with reference TRBV14 and TRBJ1-2 gives the whole variable domain EAGVTQFPSHSVIEKGQTVTLRCDPISGHDNLYWYRRVMGKEIKFLLHFVKESKQDESGMPNNRFLAERTGGTYSTLKVQPAELEDSGVYFCASSPGGYGYTFGSGTRLTVV.

V is TRBV11-3 and J is TRBJ2-5; 8 nucleotides match TRBD2. This CDR3 has 17 amino acids. Germline CDR1 SGHNT, CDR2 YENEEA. J gave up 2 bases and V 0 bases, and 8 bases lay outside the gene matches. The CDR3, as DNA: TGTGCCAGCAGCTTAGAGTCCGGGGGGGCGAGGCAAGAGACCCAGTACTTC. Amino acid sequence: CASSLESGGARQETQYF.

The chain has TRBV19 and TRBJ1-5, with D possibly being TRBD1 (5 bases). Germline loops: CDR1 LNHDA, CDR2 SQIVND (reference sequence). The CDR3 covers 14 residues. Trimming stripped 6 bases from V and 2 bases from J, with 11 bases between. CDR3 coding DNA: TGTGCCAGTAGGGGCAGGGAGGGCAATCAGCCCCAGCATTTT. Its translation is CASRGREGNQPQHF.

The chain has TRBV19 and TRBJ2-1; 11 bases fit TRBD2. This CDR3 has 16 amino acids. The V gene's germline CDR1 is LNHDA and CDR2 SQIVND (reference sequence). Unmatched junction bases numbered 5, after V lost 6 bases and J lost 1 base. The CDR3 region is CASREIAGGSYNEQFF. For the CDR3, the DNA is TGTGCCAGTAGGGAAATAGCGGGAGGGTCCTACAATGAGCAGTTCTTC.

The V call is TRBV7-2, the J call TRBJ2-5; D might be TRBD1 (5 bases). Germline V lookup: CDR1 SGHTA, CDR2 FQGNSA. Trimming stripped 0 bases from V and 5 bases from J, with 13 bases between. CDR3 size: 15 residues. The DNA for the CDR3 is TGTGCCAGCAGCTTAGCGCCCAGGGTATGGGAGACCCAGTACTTC. Its protein is CASSLAPRVWETQYF.

This rearrangement joins TRBV7-8 to TRBJ2-6; D not resolved. CDR3 size: 18 residues. CDR1 is SGHVS, CDR2 FQNEAQ, per germline. V shed 2 bases and J shed 0 bases, with 14 bases lying between them. The CDR3 nucleotides are TGTGCCAGCAGCTTATTTCGGGTAGGCCGCTCTGGGGCCAACGTCCTGACTTTC. The encoded protein is CASSLFRVGRSGANVLTF.

This clone was seen just once. V gene TRBV19 combines with J gene TRBJ2-3; D may be TRBD1 (9 bases). Germline CDR1 reads LNHDA; CDR2 reads SQIVND (reference sequence). V gave up 10 bases and J gave up 4 bases, with 18 bases separating them. The CDR3 is made up of 14 amino acids. The CDR3, as DNA: TGTGCCACGGGAGGGACAGGGAGGTCAGATACGCAGTATTTT. As protein: CATGGTGRSDTQYF.

The chain carries TRBV11-2 and TRBJ2-1; possibly TRBD1 for D (5 bases). This CDR3 spans 13 amino acids. Between the trimmed V and J ends, which lost 3 bases and 6 bases, there was a span of 9 bases. Germline V gene lookup returns CDR1 SGHAT and CDR2 FQNNGV. The CDR3 sequence: CASSFRAFNEQFF. As DNA, the CDR3 is TGTGCCAGCAGCTTCAGGGCGTTCAATGAGCAGTTCTTC.

V is TRBV20-1 and J is TRBJ1-4; no reliable D call. The length of the CDR3 is 11 residues. Germline CDR1 reads DFQATT; CDR2 reads SNEGSKA (reference sequence). The V end lost 5 bases, the J end lost 7 bases, and 8 bases lay between the germline ends. The CDR3 DNA follows: TGCAGTGCTGCTGACGGTGAAAAACTGTTTTTT. Its protein is CSAADGEKLFF.

The chain carries TRBV28 and TRBJ1-1; D possibly corresponds to TRBD1 (6 bases). Looked up from germline, CDR1 is MDHEN and CDR2 is SYDVKM. CDR3 size: 15 residues. Trimming shortened V by 3 bases and J by 1 base, and 12 bases separated the two germline ends. Here the CDR3 DNA reads TGTGCCAGCAGTTTGGGAGGGGGTCCGAACACTGAAGCTTTCTTT. Its protein is CASSLGGGPNTEAFF.

The chain links TRBV6-9 to TRBJ2-7, with D maybe TRBD2 (6 bases). The CDR3 is 13 residues long. Deletions cut 7 bases from V and 9 bases from J, with 19 bases between. Looked up from germline, CDR1 is MNHGY and CDR2 is SVAAGI. CDR3 loop: CASTSGSLRRQYF. The CDR3, as DNA: TGTGCCAGCACCTCCGGGAGCCTACGAAGGCAGTACTTC.